The clone carrying this T cell receptor beta chain has ten or more counts. Newly diagnosed patients aged 18 to 65 had hyperthyroidism of under 2 months' duration. TCR beta CDR3 regions were amplified from RNA. When the TCR CDR3 underwent first-round RT-PCR, the HTBI primer set was used. TCRdb reanalysed the multiplex PCR reads using MiXCR and keeps one entry per CDR3 protein. The data show around 350,000 distinct CDR3 sequences, over 15% seen once. The entry originates in a study of T cells in Graves' hyperthyroidism and ophthalmopathy. Across the whole study: Once the initial diagnosis was made, peripheral blood was obtained before any treatment.

Between the trimmed V and J ends, which lost 2 bases and 6 bases, there was a span of 16 bases. CDR1 is MNHEY and CDR2 is SVGAGI in the germline V gene. The CDR3 is 15 amino acids. The J gene is TRBJ2-5, the V gene TRBV6-5; D possibly corresponds to TRBD1 (6 bases). This clonotype originated in a woman aged 18-35 years with Graves' hyperthyroidism. Sequenced material: blood. CDR3 nucleotides: TGTGCCAGCAGTTACGAGGGCAGGGGAGTCCAGACCCAGTACTTC. Protein: CASSYEGRGVQTQYF.